This T cell receptor (beta chain) was recovered during a study of T cells in localized non-small cell lung cancer. Study conclusions and caveats: Across samples, adjacent lung featured a median around 56 of the top 100 tumor clones.

The repertoire was sequenced with immunoSEQ multiplex PCR; TCRdb's copy has only in-frame clones and lacks some. The data contain some 85,000 clones, around 81% of them singletons. This CDR3 comprises 14 residues. The V gene's germline CDR1 is SGHAT and CDR2 FQNNGV. Trimming left V 3 bases short and J 3 bases short, with 10 bases between. Turning to this clone: The antigen is undetermined.

The origin of this receptor is a man aged 40 to 75 with stage II squamous cell lung carcinoma. This material consisted of PBMCs, taken before any cancer treatment. The genes are TRBV11-2 and TRBJ2-3; TRBD1 is a possible D gene (5 bases). Here the CDR3 DNA reads TGTGCCAGCAGCTTCAGGGTCGGGACAGATACGCAGTATTTT. Its protein is CASSFRVGTDTQYF.